This T cell receptor beta chain appears in the sequencing data of a study of lymphopenia after photon versus proton radiotherapy. This clone was counted once. Germline V CDR1 and CDR2: MNHEY, SVGAGI. The ends lost 5 bases at V and 3 bases at J; junction bases unmatched: 4. The length of the CDR3 is 15 residues. This table comes from immunoSEQ multiplex PCR, and its TCRdb copy is limited to in-frame clones, with some not included. The sample lists 150,000 to 200,000 clones, roughly nine tenths occurring once. Sequenced material: peripheral blood, taken from a patient treated with photon-based radiotherapy. This rearrangement joins TRBV6-5 to TRBJ2-6, with 7 nucleotides matching TRBD1. The source is a man aged 45-65 years with gastric cancer. DNA of the CDR3: TGTGCCAGCAGTCGAGACAGGGATGGGGCCAACGTCCTGACTTTC. Translation gives CASSRDRDGANVLTF.